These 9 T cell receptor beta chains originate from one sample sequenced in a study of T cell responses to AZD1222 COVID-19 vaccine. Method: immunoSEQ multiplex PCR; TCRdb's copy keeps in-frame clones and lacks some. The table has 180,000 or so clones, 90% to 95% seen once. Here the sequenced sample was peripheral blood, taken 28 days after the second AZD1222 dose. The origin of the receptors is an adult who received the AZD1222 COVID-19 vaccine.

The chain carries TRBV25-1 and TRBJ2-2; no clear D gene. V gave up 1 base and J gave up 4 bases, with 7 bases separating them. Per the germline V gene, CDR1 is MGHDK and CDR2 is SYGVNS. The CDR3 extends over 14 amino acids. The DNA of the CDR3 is TGTGCCAGCAGTGAATTGGTGGTCACCGGGGAGCTGTTTTTT. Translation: CASSELVVTGELFF.

CDR3 in DNA: TGTGCCAGCAGCCCTTCGGCTAGCGGGGGGCCCACAGATACGCAGTATTTT. Amino acid sequence: CASSPSASGGPTDTQYF. The chain recombines TRBV9 with TRBJ2-3, with 11 nucleotides matching TRBD2. Looked up from germline, CDR1 is SGDLS and CDR2 is YYNGEE. V lost 4 bases and J lost 2; bases outside the gene matches: 9. The CDR3 has 17 residues.

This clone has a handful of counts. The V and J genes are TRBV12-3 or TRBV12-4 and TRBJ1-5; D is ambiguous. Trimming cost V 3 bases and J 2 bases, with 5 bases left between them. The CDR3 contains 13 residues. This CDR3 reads CASSFSGNQPQHF. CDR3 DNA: TGTGCCAGCAGTTTTAGTGGCAATCAGCCCCAGCATTTT.

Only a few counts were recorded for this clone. CDR3 residues: CASSPLAGGLTGELFF. In DNA form, the CDR3 reads TGTGCCAGCAGCCCCCTAGCGGGGGGGCTGACCGGGGAGCTGTTTTTT. The chain is built from TRBV7-8 and TRBJ2-2; 12 nucleotides agree with TRBD2. Germline V gene lookup returns CDR1 SGHVS and CDR2 FQNEAQ. Losses at the gene ends were 5 bases for V and 5 bases for J; bases not matched to a gene: 6. The CDR3 totals 16 residues. Supplemented by reference TRBV7-8 and TRBJ2-2, the full variable domain reads GAGVSQSPRYKVAKRGQDVALRCDPISGHVSLFWYQQALGQGPEFLTYFQNEAQLDKSGLPSDRFFAERPEGSVSTLKIQRTQQEDSAVYLCASSPLAGGLTGELFFGEGSRLTVL.

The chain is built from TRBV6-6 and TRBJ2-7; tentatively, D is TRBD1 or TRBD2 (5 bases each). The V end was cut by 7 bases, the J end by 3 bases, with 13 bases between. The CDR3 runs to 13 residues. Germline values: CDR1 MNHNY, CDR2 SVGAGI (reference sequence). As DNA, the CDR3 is TGTGCCAGCACGCCGACGGGGCGCTACGAGCAGTACTTC. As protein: CASTPTGRYEQYF.

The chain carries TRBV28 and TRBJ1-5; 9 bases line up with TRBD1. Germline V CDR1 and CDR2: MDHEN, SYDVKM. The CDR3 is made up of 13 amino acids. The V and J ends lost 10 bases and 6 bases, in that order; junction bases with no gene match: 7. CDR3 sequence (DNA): TGTGCCACCAATGACAGGGGGGGTCAGCCCCAGCATTTT. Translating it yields CATNDRGGQPQHF.

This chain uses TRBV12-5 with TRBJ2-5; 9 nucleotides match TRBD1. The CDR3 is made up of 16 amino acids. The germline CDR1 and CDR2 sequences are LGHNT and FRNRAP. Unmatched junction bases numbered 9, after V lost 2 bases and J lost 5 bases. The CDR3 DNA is TGTGCTAGTGGTTTGTCAACAGGGGGCCTTTGGGAGACCCAGTACTTC. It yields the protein CASGLSTGGLWETQYF.

CDR3 coding DNA: TGTGCCAGCAGTAGGGTTAATCAGCCCCAGCATTTT. Protein sequence: CASSRVNQPQHF. The chain uses TRBV6-5 and TRBJ1-5, with D hard to call. V dropped 5 bases and J dropped 4 bases, with 6 bases sitting between them. The CDR3 is 12 residues long. Germline V gives CDR1 MNHEY, CDR2 SVGAGI.

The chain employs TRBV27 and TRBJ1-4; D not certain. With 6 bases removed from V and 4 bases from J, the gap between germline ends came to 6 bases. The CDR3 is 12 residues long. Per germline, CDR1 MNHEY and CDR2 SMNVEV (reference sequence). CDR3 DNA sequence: TGTGCCAGCAGGGCTTTTAATGAAAAACTGTTTTTT. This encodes CASRAFNEKLFF.